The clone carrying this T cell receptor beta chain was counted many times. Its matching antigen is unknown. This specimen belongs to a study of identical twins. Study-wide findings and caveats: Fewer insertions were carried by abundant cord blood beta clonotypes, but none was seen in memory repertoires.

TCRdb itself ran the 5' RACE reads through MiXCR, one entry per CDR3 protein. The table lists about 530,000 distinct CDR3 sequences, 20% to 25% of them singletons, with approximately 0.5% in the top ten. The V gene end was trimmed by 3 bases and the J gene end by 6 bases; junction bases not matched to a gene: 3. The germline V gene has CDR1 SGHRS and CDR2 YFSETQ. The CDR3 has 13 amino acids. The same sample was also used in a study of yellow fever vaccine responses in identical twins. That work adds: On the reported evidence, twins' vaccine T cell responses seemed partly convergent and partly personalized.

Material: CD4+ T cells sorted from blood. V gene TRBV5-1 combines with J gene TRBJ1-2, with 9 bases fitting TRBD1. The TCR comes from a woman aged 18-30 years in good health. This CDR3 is CASSYRQGDGYTF. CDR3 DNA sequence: TGCGCCAGCAGCTACCGACAGGGGGATGGCTACACCTTC.